This entry features one T cell receptor beta chain sequence. The antigen is not known. These data are taken from a study of cytomegalovirus exposure and HLA in healthy donors. Study-level results: Testing in vitro showed a few CMV-associated chains specific for CMV antigens. Among the sequence variants, a highly shared cluster was likely an artifact of sequencing. For most TCR beta V segments, an earlier analysis put the productive rate at about 87% or about 30% of the time. Near-uniform donor sequencing depth was presumed by presence/absence analyses.

13 Jbeta primers and 60 Vbeta primers were used for the PCR. Here immunoSEQ multiplex PCR was the method, and the copy in TCRdb shows in-frame clones only, minus some. In all, the sample yields approximately 140,000 clones. Sequenced sample: PBMCs. The TCR originated in a man between 35 and 55 years old in good health and CMV-seronegative.

The CDR3 DNA follows: TGTGCCAGCAGCCAAGAATTTGTCGGGAGCTCTGGGGCCAACGTCCTGACTTTC. It is translated as CASSQEFVGSSGANVLTF. The gene calls are TRBV14 and TRBJ2-6, with TRBD2 as a possible D gene (6 bases). V was trimmed by 0 bases and J by 0 bases, leaving 12 bases between them. Germline V gives CDR1 SGHDN, CDR2 FVKESK. CDR3 length: 18 residues.